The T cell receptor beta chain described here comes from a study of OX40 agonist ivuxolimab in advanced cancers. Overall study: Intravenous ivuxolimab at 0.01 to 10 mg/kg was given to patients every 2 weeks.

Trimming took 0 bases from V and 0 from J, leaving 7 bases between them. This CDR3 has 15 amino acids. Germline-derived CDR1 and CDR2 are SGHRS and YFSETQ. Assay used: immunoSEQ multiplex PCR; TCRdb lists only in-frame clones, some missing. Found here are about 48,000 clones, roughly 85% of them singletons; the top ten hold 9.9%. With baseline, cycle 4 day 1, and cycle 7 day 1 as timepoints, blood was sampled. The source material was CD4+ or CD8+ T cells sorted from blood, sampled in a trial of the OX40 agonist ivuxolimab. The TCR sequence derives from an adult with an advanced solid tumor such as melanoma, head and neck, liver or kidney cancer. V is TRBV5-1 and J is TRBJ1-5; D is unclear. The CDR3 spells CASSLEGYSNQPQHF. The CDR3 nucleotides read TGCGCCAGCAGCTTGGAAGGATATAGCAATCAGCCCCAGCATTTT. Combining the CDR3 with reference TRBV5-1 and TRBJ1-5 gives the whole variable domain KAGVTQTPRYLIKTRGQQVTLSCSPISGHRSVSWYQQTPGQGLQFLFEYFSETQRNKGNFPGRFSGRQFSNSRSEMNVSTLELGDSALYLCASSLEGYSNQPQHFGDGTRLSIL.